What follows is one TCR beta chain and its context. Under the authors' procedure: Amplification with reference gene primers provided the estimates of nucleated cell counts. Method: immunoSEQ multiplex PCR; TCRdb's copy keeps in-frame clones and lacks some. From that table come the V and J calls and clone size; the DNA was used to work out D and trimming. The data hold some 78,000 clones, with 90% observed a single time. This entry is derived from a study of blood T cell repertoires in COVID-19. About the study: The United States, Italy and Spain were the sources of the acute and convalescent COVID-19 samples.

From germline, CDR1 is SGHNT and CDR2 YENEEA. Between the trimmed V and J ends, which lost 5 bases and 6 bases, there was a span of 14 bases. There are 13 residues in the CDR3. The sample comprised peripheral blood. The J gene is TRBJ2-7, the V gene TRBV11-3, with D maybe TRBD2 (5 bases). The origin of this receptor is a woman of 80 years or more with active or convalescent COVID-19. DNA for the CDR3: TGTGCCAGCAGCCCCCAAGTAGGAGGCGAGCAGTACTTC. Protein product: CASSPQVGGEQYF.